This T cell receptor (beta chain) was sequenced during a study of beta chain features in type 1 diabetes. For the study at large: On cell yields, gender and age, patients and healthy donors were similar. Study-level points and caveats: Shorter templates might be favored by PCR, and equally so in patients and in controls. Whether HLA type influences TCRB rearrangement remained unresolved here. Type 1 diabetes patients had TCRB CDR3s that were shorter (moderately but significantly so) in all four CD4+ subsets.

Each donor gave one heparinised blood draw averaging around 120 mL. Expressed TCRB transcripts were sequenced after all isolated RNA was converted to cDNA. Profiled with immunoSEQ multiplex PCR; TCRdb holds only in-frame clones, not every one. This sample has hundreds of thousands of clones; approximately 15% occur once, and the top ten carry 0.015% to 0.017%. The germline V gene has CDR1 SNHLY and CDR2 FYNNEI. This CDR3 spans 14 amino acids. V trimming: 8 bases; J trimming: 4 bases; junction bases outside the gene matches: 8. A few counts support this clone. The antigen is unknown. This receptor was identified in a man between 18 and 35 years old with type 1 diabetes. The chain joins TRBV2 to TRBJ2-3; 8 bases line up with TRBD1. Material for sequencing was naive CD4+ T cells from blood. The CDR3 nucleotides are TGTGCCAGCTCTCCAGGGGGCGTTCCAGATACGCAGTATTTT. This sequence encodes CASSPGGVPDTQYF.